Sequencing of this T cell receptor (beta chain) was carried out in a study of T-cell reconstitution after alpha-beta-depleted transplantation in children listed by TCRdb under 2016. With respect to the entire study: Using TCR repertoire profiling, the study followed T-cell immune reconstitution in a quantitative way in children after TCRalphabeta/CD19-depleted allogeneic hematopoietic cell transplantation. Overall results and qualifications from the work: In some patients, high TCRbeta diversity at day 60 was attributed to recipient T cells and intrathymic progenitors that had survived conditioning. The apparently early alphabetaT-cell count recovery about two months after transplant was reportedly dependent on only several hundred rapidly expanded clones derived from non-depleted graft cells. Hyperexpanded clone frequencies declined over subsequent months; after one year, T-cell counts and TCRbeta diversity were mostly attributed to newly produced T cells.

This clonotype was recorded many times. No antigen is known for it. Per-base quality was not reported, and no clone a single base away is much larger than it. What this sample's treatment or condition label stands for: allogeneic hematopoietic cell transplantation with graft depleted of TCRalphabeta T cells and CD19 B cells. Transplant recipients were children who received TCRalphabeta/CD19-depleted allogeneic hematopoietic cell grafts. The library was obtained by PCR. TCRdb lists the instrument as Illumina HiSeq 2500. TCR library preparation used molecular barcoding, with unique molecular identifiers applied to normalize quantification of the TCRbeta repertoire. Using fastp trimming at Q25 and MiXCR clonotype assembly, TCRdb reanalyzed the public sequencing data and kept in-frame beta chains. Each entry is one CDR3 protein sequence, shown with its most common DNA and genes. For this sample the table gives roughly 790,000 distinct CDR3 sequences, of which 16% were detected only once. The ten largest account for approximately 5% of the sample.

The germline V gene yields SNHLY for CDR1 and FYNNEI for CDR2. There are 12 amino acids in the CDR3, from cysteine to phenylalanine inclusive. Solely the CDR3 DNA is kept, with 36 bases framed from the first base. V and J are truncated by 7 bases and 5 bases respectively, leaving an intervening sequence of 11 bases. This specimen consisted of PBMCs, mostly from graft donor cells, obtained 360 days after TCRalphabeta/CD19-depleted stem cell transplant. The sequence derives from a male patient aged 10-17 years who had a stem cell transplant for acute lymphoblastic leukemia, so the T cells may come from the graft donor. The V and J genes are TRBV2 and TRBJ2-5, and the D gene may be TRBD1, 6 bases matching. The DNA sequence follows: TGTGCCAGCAAGACAGGATGGGAGACCCAGTACTTC. Its translation reads: CASKTGWETQYF.